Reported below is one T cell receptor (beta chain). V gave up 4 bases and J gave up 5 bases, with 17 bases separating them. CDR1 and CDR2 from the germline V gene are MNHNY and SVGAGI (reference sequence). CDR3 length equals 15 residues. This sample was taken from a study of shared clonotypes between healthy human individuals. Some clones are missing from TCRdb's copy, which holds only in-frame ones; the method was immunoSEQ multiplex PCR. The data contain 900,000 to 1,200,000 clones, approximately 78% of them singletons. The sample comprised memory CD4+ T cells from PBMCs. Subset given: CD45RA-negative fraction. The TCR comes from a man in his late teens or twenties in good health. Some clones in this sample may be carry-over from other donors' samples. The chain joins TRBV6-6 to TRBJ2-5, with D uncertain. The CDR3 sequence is CASSSPVAAVETQYF. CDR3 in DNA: TGTGCCAGCAGTTCCCCCGTCGCGGCCGTGGAGACCCAGTACTTC.